The T cell receptor beta chain described here comes from a study of cytomegalovirus exposure and HLA in healthy donors. General study findings and limits: Both high specificity and high sensitivity reportedly marked the classifier's diagnosis of cytomegalovirus status. Researchers reported in a later analysis that a missense DCLRE1C variant was tied to TCR beta V- and J-gene trimming. The records held CMV serostatus as the only immune exposure information. Most subjects had HLA-A and HLA-B alleles reportedly predicted accurately by TCR beta sequences.

The CDR3 covers 15 residues. Per the germline V gene, CDR1 is SGHRS and CDR2 is YFSETQ. The V and J ends lost 4 bases and 2 bases, in that order; junction bases with no gene match: 8. Comment on this clone: The antigen remains unidentified.

A multiplex PCR was run with 60 Vbeta primers and 13 Jbeta primers. Clones were read by immunoSEQ multiplex PCR, and TCRdb kept only the in-frame ones, dropping some. The data hold 70,000 or so clones, with approximately 78% observed a single time. The sequencing input was PBMCs. The rearrangement joins TRBV5-1 to TRBJ1-1; 7 nucleotides match TRBD1. This clonotype originated in a man younger than 35 in good health and CMV-seropositive. The CDR3 is CASSDWDSVNTEAFF. The CDR3 region has the DNA TGCGCCAGCAGCGACTGGGACAGTGTAAACACTGAAGCTTTCTTT. The variable domain in full, completed from reference TRBV5-1 and TRBJ1-1, reads KAGVTQTPRYLIKTRGQQVTLSCSPISGHRSVSWYQQTPGQGLQFLFEYFSETQRNKGNFPGRFSGRQFSNSRSEMNVSTLELGDSALYLCASSDWDSVNTEAFFGQGTRLTVV.